The entry below gives a single T cell receptor (beta chain) sequence along with its context. It lacks a known antigen. Per-base quality was not reported, and no clone a single base away is much larger than it. The immunoSEQ Assay, a bias-controlled multiplex PCR, was used to amplify TCRbeta CDR3 regions from genomic DNA. On the study's bioinformatics: The number of nucleated cells in each sample was estimated by amplification of reference gene primers within the assay. To quantify the absolute abundance of each unique TCRbeta CDR3 rearrangement, sequence reads were collapsed and filtered. For each sample, productive Simpson clonality was calculated as the square root of Simpson's diversity index over productive rearrangements. Entries here come from immuneACCESS through TCRdb and include only in-frame sequences with V and J called. Some clones fail to appear in such tables; in the studies checked, an unresolved V gene covers under half of the shortfall, and the cause of the remainder is unknown. V, J and clone size derive from that table, while D and trimming were established from the DNA sequence. The sample table shows 230,000 or so clones, and around 90% are seen once. The top ten clones comprise 2.1% of the sample.

These data are taken from a study of blood T cell repertoires in COVID-19 (dated by TCRdb to the early 2020s). Background on the whole study: Samples covering the acute and convalescent phases of COVID-19 were provided by collaborators in the United States, Italy and Spain. The prospective study material was composed of cDNA or gDNA derived from T cells, B-cell-depleted T cells, or PBMCs. The repertoires were released in a freely available public database intended as a resource for research on the immune response to SARS-CoV-2. Sample metadata almost always included a de-identified subject ID, COVID-19 status, age in years and sex. Where HLA class I and class II types were available, the types were taken from metadata supplied by the sample provider, not from assay-based typing. Subjects who had been exposed to COVID-19, were actively infected with it, or had recovered from it provided the deeply sampled blood TCRbeta repertoires that made up the dataset. The samples were drawn from the first 160 participants of the ongoing ImmuneRACE study and from over a thousand subjects provided by 6 global collaborators.

The research as a whole found: The amount of clinical and demographic metadata varied by source and participant and was provided uncurated.

CDR1 and CDR2 (SGHNT, YYREEE) derive from the germline V gene (reference sequence). The CDR3 measures 14 amino acids from cysteine to phenylalanine. Solely the CDR3 DNA is kept, with 42 bases framed from the first base. V lost 4 bases and J lost 0 bases, and the count of bases not matched to a germline gene is 4. One collaborating source in Seattle enrolled patients during active infection and followed them longitudinally through the course of disease. The collaborating institutions used their own protocols to collect whole blood in K2EDTA tubes. For TCRbeta analysis, collaborators shipped samples as frozen whole blood, isolated PBMCs, or DNA extracted from either of those sample types.

Recombination joined TRBV5-4 with TRBJ2-7; TRBD1 aligns with 7 central bases. The clonotype was recovered from an older woman with COVID-19, enrolled during active disease. The sequencing input was peripheral blood. The CDR3 region reads CASSGPGGSYEQYF. The DNA sequence is given as TGTGCCAGCAGCGGCCCAGGGGGCTCCTACGAGCAGTACTTC.